This TCR beta chain was captured by sequencing in a study of blood T cell repertoires in COVID-19. Study-wide background: COVID-19 samples from acute and convalescent phases originated in the United States, Italy and Spain. In each case, the material was cDNA or gDNA derived from T cells, B-cell-depleted T cells, or PBMCs.

Assay used: immunoSEQ multiplex PCR; TCRdb lists only in-frame clones, some missing. The sample lists roughly 700,000 clones; 85% to 90% were seen once. Sample: peripheral blood. The clonotype comes from a woman between 18 and 29 years old with acute or convalescent COVID-19.

The CDR3 region is CASSGTGDYEQYF. DNA of the CDR3: TGTGCCAGTTCCGGGACAGGGGACTACGAGCAGTACTTC. The rearrangement links TRBV19 to TRBJ2-7; TRBD1 matches 10 bases. The V and J ends lost 8 bases and 3 bases, in that order; junction bases with no gene match: 4. Germline CDR1 is LNHDA and CDR2 is SQIVND (reference sequence). CDR3 length equals 13 residues.